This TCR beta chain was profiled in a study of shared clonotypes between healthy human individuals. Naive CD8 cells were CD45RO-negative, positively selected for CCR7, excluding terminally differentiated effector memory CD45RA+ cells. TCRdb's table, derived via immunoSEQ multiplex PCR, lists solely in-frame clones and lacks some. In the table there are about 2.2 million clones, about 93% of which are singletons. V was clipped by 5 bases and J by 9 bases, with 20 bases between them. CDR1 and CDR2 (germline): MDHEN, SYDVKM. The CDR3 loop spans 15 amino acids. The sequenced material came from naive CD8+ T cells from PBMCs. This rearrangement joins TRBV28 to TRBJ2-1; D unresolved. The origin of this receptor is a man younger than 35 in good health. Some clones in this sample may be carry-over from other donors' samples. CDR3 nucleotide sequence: TGTGCCAGCAGTCCCTTTAGTAGCTCCATTCCTGAGCAGTTCTTC. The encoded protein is CASSPFSSSIPEQFF.